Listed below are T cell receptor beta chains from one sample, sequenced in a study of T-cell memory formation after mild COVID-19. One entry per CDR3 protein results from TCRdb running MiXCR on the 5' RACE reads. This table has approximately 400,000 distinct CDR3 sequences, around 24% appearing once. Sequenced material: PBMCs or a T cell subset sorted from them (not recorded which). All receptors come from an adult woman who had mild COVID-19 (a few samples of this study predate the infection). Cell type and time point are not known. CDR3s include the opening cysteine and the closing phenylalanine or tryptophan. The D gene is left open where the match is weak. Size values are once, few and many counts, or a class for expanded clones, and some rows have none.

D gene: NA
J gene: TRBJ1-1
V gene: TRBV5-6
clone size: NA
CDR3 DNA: TGTGCCAGCAGCTTTGGGCAGAACGCAGAAGCTTTCTTT
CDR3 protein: CASSFGQNAEAFF

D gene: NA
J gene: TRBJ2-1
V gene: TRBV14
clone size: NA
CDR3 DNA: TGTGCCAGCAGTGAAATACCAGGCTATGAGCAGTTCTTC
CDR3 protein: CASSEIPGYEQFF

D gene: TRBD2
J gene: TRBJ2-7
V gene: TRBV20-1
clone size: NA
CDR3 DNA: TGCAGTGCTAGAGACGGACTAGCGGGAGGGCTAAAGGAGCAGTACTTC
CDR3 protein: CSARDGLAGGLKEQYF

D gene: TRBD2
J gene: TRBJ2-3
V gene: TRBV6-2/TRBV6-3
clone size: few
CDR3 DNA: TGTGCCAGCAGCTCGACTAGCGGGGGTTTCACAGATACGCAGTATTTT
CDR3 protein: CASSSTSGGFTDTQYF

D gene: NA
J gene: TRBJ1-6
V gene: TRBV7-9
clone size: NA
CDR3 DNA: TGTGCCAGCAGCCAAGGGGCGGGAGATAATTCACCCCTCCACTTT
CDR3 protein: CASSQGAGDNSPLHF

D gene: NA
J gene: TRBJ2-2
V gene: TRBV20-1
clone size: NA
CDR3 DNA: TGCAGTGCTAGTCCGGGCCAGGGGCTAACCGGGGAGCTGTTTTTT
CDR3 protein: CSASPGQGLTGELFF

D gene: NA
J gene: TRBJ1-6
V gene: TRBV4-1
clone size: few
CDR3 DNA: TGCGCCAGCAGCCTACTGGACCGAGCGCCCCTCCACTTT
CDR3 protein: CASSLLDRAPLHF

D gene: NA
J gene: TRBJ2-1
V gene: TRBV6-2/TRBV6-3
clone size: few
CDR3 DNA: TGTGCCAGCAGCCGCTGGGCCGAGCAGTTCTTC
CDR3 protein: CASSRWAEQFF

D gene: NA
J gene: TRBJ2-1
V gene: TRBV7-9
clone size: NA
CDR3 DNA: TGTGCCAGCGCGAGCCGGGACATAAGACACAATGAGCAGTTCTTC
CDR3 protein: CASASRDIRHNEQFF

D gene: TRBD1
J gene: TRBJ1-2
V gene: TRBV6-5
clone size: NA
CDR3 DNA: TGTGCCAGCAGCCCGGGACAGGGGATAGTCCTCTATGGCTACACCTTC
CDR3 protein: CASSPGQGIVLYGYTF

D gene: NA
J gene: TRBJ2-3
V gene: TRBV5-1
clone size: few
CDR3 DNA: TGCGCCAGCAGCTTGGCCAAGATAGCAGGGGGGCTCACAGATACGCAGTATTTT
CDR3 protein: CASSLAKIAGGLTDTQYF

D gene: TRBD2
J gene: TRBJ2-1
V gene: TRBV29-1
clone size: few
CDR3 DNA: TGCAGCGTTGTTACGAAGGGCGGGAGAGTGTTCTACAATGAGCAGTTCTTC
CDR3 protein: CSVVTKGGRVFYNEQFF

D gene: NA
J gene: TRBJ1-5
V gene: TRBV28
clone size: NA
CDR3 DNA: TGTGCCAGCATAATGGGGGCCGGATACAATCAGCCCCAGCATTTT
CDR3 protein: CASIMGAGYNQPQHF

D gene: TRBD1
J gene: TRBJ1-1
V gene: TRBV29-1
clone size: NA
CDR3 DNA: TGCAGCGCCCGCCCTAACGACAGGGGGTATACTGAAGCTTTCTTT
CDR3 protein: CSARPNDRGYTEAFF

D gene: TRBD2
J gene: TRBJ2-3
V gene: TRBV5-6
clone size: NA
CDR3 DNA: TGTGCCAGCAGCTTTCCTAGCGGGGGGAAGTTGGGCACAGATACGCAGTATTTT
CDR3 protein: CASSFPSGGKLGTDTQYF

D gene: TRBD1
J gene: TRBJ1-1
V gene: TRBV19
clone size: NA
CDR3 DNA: TGTGCCAGTACCCCGGGACAGGGGGCAGGCACTGAAGCTTTCTTT
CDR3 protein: CASTPGQGAGTEAFF

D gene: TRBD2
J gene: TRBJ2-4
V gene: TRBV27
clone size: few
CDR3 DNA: TGTGCCAGCAGGCGGGGGGGAGCCAAAAACATTCAGTACTTC
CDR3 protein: CASRRGGAKNIQYF

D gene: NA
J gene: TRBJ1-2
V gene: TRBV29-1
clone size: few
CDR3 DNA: TGCAGCGTTGGTGGCCGGGAGGGCTATGGCTACACCTTC
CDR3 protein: CSVGGREGYGYTF

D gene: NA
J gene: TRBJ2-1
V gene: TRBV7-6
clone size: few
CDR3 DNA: TGTGCCAGCAGCTTAGGATTTCGAGGGGTCAATGAGCAGTTCTTC
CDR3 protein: CASSLGFRGVNEQFF

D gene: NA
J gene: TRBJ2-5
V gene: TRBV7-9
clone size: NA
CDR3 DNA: TGTGCCAGCAGCTTCCCGCAGGGCGTAGAGACCCAGTACTTC
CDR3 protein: CASSFPQGVETQYF

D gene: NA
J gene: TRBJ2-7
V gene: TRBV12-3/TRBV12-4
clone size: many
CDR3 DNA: TGTGCCAGCAGCAAACAGGGCTTCTCCTACGAGCAGTACTTC
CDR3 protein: CASSKQGFSYEQYF

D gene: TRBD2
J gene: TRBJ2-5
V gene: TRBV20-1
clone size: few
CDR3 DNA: TGCAGTGCTAGTCCTCTAGCGGGGGGGCGGGAGACCCAGTACTTC
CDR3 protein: CSASPLAGGRETQYF

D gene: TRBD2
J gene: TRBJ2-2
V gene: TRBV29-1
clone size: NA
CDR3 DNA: TGCAGCGTTGAGGGCGCGGGAGGGGCCGGGGAGCTGTTTTTT
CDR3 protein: CSVEGAGGAGELFF

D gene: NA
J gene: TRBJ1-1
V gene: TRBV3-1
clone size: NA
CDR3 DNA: TGTGCCAGCAGCCAAGGTGGACTCGCGAACACTGAAGCTTTCTTT
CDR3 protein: CASSQGGLANTEAFF

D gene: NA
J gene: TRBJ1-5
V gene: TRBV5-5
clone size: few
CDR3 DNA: TGTGCCAGCAGCTTTGACATCGGAGGGAATCAGCCCCAGCATTTT
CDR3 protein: CASSFDIGGNQPQHF

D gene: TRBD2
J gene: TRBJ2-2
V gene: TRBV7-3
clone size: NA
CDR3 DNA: TGTGCCAGCAGCTTACTAGGGGAGGGCCGCGGGGAGCTGTTTTTT
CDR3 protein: CASSLLGEGRGELFF

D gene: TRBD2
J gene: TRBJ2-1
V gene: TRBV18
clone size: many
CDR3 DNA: TGTGCCAGCTCACCACGACTAGCGGATTACAATGAGCAGTTCTTC
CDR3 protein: CASSPRLADYNEQFF

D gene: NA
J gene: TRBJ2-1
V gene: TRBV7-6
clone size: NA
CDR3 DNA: TGTGCCAGCAGCCCGGGGGCGGACAATGAGCAGTTCTTC
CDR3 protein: CASSPGADNEQFF

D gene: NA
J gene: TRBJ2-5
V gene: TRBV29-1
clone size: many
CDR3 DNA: TGCAGCGTCGGTAAGGTCTTGCCAAGGGAGACCCAGTACTTC
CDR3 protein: CSVGKVLPRETQYF

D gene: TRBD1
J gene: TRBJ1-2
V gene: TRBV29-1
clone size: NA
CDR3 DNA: TGCAGCGTGACGACAGGGGAGGGCTACACCTTC
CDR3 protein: CSVTTGEGYTF

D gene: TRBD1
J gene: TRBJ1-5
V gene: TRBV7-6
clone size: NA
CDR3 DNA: TGTGCCAGCAGCTTGGGACAGGGTATCTCTAGCAATCAGCCCCAGCATTTT
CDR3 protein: CASSLGQGISSNQPQHF

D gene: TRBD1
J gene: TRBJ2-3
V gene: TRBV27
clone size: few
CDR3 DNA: TGTGCCAGCAGCCCTAGCCGCGGGACAGGGGGCTTTGGTACGCAGTATTTT
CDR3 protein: CASSPSRGTGGFGTQYF

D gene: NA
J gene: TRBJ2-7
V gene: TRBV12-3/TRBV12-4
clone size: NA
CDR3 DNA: TGTGCCAGCAGTTTAAGCGGCGTCGAGTACGAGCAGTACTTC
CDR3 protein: CASSLSGVEYEQYF

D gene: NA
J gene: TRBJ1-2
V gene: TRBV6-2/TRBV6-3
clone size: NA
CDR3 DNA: TGTGCCAGCAGTTATCGTCAGGGCATCCATGGCTACACCTTC
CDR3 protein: CASSYRQGIHGYTF

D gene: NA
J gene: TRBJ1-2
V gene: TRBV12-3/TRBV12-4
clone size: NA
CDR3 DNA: TGTGCCAGCAGTACCCGAGGACAGTTGGATGGCTACACCTTC
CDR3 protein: CASSTRGQLDGYTF

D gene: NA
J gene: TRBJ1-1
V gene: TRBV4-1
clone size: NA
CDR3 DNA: TGCGCCGGGACTTCAGAGGGGGACACTGAAGCTTTCTTT
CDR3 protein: CAGTSEGDTEAFF

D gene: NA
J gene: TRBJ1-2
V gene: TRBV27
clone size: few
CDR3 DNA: TGTGCCAGCAGTTCGATAAGGGGCGTGGGATATGGCTACACCTTC
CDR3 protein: CASSSIRGVGYGYTF

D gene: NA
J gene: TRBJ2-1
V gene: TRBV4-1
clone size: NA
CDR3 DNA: TGCGCCAGCAGCCTGTTGGGCGACAGCCTCTCCTACAATGAGCAGTTCTTC
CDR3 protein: CASSLLGDSLSYNEQFF

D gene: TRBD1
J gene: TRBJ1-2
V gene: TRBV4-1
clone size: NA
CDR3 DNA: TGCGCCAGCAGCCCGGGCCGGGACAGGGAAAACTATGGCTACACCTTC
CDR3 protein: CASSPGRDRENYGYTF

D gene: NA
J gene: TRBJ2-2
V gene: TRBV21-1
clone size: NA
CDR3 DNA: TGTGCCAGCAGCAAAGCTAGCCGCGGCGGCGGGGAGCTGTTTTTT
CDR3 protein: CASSKASRGGGELFF

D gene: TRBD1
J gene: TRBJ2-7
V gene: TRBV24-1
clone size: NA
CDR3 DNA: TGTGCCACCAGTGACTACAGGGGCCCCGAGCAGTACTTC
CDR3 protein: CATSDYRGPEQYF

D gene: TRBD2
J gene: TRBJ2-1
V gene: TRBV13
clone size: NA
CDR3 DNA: TGTGCCAGCAGCTCGGGACTAGCGGGGGAGAATGAGCAGTTCTTC
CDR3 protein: CASSSGLAGENEQFF

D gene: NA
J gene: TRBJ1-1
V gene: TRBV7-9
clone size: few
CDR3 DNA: TGTGCCAGCAGCTTCGGTGGGGGCTCGAACACTGAAGCTTTCTTT
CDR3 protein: CASSFGGGSNTEAFF

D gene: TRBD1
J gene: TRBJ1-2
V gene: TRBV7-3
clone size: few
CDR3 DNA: TGTGCCAGCAGCCCGGGACAGGGGGCGTACTATGGCTACACCTTC
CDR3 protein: CASSPGQGAYYGYTF

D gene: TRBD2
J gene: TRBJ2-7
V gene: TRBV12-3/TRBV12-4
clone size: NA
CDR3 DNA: TGTGCCAGCAGCGCCCCCCACGGGACTAGCGGGGGTCCCTCCTACGAGCAGTACTTC
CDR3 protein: CASSAPHGTSGGPSYEQYF

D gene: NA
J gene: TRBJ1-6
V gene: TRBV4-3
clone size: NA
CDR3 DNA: TGCGCCAGCAGCCAAGATTGGGAGGGGAGTTCACCCCTCCACTTT
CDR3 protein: CASSQDWEGSSPLHF

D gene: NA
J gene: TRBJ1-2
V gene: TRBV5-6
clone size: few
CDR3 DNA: TGTGCCAGCAGCCCGGCCGGAGCAGACTATGGCTACACCTTC
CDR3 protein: CASSPAGADYGYTF

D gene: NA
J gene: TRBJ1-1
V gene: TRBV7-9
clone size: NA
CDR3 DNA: TGTGCCAGCAGCTTAGCAAGAGGGGACCGACGAGATGGGCCTGAAGCTTTCTTT
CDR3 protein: CASSLARGDRRDGPEAFF

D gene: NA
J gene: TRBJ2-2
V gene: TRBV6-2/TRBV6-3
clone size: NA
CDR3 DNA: TGTGCCAGCTGTGGTGGTAACACCGGGGAGCTGTTTTTT
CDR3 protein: CASCGGNTGELFF

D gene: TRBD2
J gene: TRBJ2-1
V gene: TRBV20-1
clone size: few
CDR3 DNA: TGCAGTGCTAGTTTGGCGGGGGGGGTCAATGAGCAGTTCTTC
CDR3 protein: CSASLAGGVNEQFF

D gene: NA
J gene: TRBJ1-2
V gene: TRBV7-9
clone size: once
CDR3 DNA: TGTGCCAGCAGCTTAGCCCTAAACCCCTATGGCTACACCTTC
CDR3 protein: CASSLALNPYGYTF

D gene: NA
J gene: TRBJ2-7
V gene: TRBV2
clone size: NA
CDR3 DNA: TGTGCCAGCAGTGGGTGGGATGCCTACGAGCAGTACTTC
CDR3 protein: CASSGWDAYEQYF

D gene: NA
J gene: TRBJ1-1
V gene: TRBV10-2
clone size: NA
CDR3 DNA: TGCGCCAGCAGTAGTGGCGCTGAAGCTTTCTTT
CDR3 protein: CASSSGAEAFF

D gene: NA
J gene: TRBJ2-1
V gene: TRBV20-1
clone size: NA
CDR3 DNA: TGCAGTGCCGAGACAGCTAGTAATGAGCAGTTCTTC
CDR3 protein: CSAETASNEQFF

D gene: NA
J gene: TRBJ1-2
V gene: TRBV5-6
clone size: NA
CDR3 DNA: TGTGCCAGCAGCTTCAGTACAGGACGGGTGAACTATGGCTACACCTTC
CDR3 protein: CASSFSTGRVNYGYTF